The clone carrying this TCR beta chain occurred once. The sample is drawn from a study of technical replicates of blood from several donors. The ends lost 3 bases at V and 6 bases at J; junction bases unmatched: 9. Germline CDR1 and CDR2: LGHNA and YNFKEQ. CDR3 length: 15 residues. Using immunoSEQ multiplex PCR, the repertoire was profiled, and TCRdb retains in-frame clones only, with some absent. The top ten clones hold roughly 0.22% of a sample with 80,000 to 95,000 clones, about 94% of them seen once. This chain joins TRBV4-2 and TRBJ2-3; 7 positions match TRBD2. Sequencing was performed on T cells isolated from PBMCs. The TCR was taken from a human donor in good health. The CDR3 nucleotides read TGTGCCAGCAGCCAGCAGGTGGGAGGGAGGGATACGCAGTATTTT. The encoded protein is CASSQQVGGRDTQYF.